This section outlines one TCR beta chain sequence together with its context. The target antigen is unknown. It was with a sample-barcoded 5' primer and a J-beta primer mix that a second PCR of roughly 6 to 12 cycles was run. MiXCR, applied by TCRdb to the 5' RACE reads, yields one record per CDR3 protein. The sample comprises fewer than 900,000 distinct CDR3 sequences, roughly two fifths of which are singletons, and approximately 22% rests with the top ten. This CDR3 comprises 15 residues. J gave up 4 bases and V 4 bases, and 8 bases lay outside the gene matches. The germline gives CDR1 LGHDT, CDR2 YNNKEL (reference sequence). The data stem from a study of blood T cells in healthy people across ages. Findings and limits, study-wide: More naive CD4+ cells and higher diversity marked long-lived donors relative to aged donors.

The receptor was isolated from a woman aged 55-75 years in good health. Sequenced input: blood. This chain links TRBV3-1 with TRBJ1-1; 8 bases map to TRBD1. CDR3 DNA: TGTGCCAGCAGCCCCTCCCCGGACAGGGTCACTGAAGCTTTCTTT. Translation: CASSPSPDRVTEAFF.